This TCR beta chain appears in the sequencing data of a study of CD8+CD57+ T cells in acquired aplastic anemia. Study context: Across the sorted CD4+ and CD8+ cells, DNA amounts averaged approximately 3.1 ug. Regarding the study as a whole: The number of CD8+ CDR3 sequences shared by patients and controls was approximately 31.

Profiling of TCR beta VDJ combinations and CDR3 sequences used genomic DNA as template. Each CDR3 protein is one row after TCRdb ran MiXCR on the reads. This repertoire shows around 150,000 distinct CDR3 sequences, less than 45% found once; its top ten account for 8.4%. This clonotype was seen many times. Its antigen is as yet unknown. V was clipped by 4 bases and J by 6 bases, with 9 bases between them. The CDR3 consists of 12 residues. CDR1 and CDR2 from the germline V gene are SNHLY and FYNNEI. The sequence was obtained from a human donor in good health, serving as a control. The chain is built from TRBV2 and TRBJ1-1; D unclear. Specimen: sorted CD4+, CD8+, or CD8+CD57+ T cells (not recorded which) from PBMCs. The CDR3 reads CASSVLVAEAFF. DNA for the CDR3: TGTGCCAGCAGTGTACTGGTAGCTGAAGCTTTCTTT.